These 6 T cell receptor beta chains were sequenced from one sample in a study of T cells after yellow fever vaccination. Via MiXCR, TCRdb re-called the 5' RACE reads, giving one row per CDR3 protein. The sample shows under 350,000 distinct CDR3 sequences, approximately 4% of them seen only once. The source material was PBMCs, sampled 5 days after the yellow fever booster vaccination. These receptors were taken from a man between 18 and 29 years old who received the YFV17D yellow fever vaccine.

J is TRBJ2-7 and V is TRBV5-1; tentative D call: TRBD2 (7 bases). The germline V gene encodes CDR1 SGHRS and CDR2 YFSETQ. CDR3 size: 13 residues. The V and J ends lost 4 bases and 3 bases respectively, with 11 bases between them. The CDR3 region has the DNA TGCGCCAGCAGCCCGGGGGGCAACTACGAGCAGTACTTC. It yields the protein CASSPGGNYEQYF.

This clonotype was recorded at least ten times. The rearrangement links TRBV6-5 to TRBJ1-3; D remains ambiguous. Germline-derived CDR1 and CDR2 are MNHEY and SVGAGI. V gave up 9 bases and J gave up 0 bases, with 18 bases separating them. The CDR3 is made up of 16 amino acids. The CDR3 DNA follows: TGTGCCAGTGCAGTTAGTAAAGAATACTCTGGAAACACCATATATTTT. It codes for CASAVSKEYSGNTIYF.

This clonotype was seen repeatedly, ten times or more. The chain links TRBV7-9 to TRBJ2-1; D gene ambiguous. The germline V gene encodes CDR1 SEHNR and CDR2 FQNEAQ (reference sequence). The CDR3 has 17 residues. Deletions cut 5 bases from V and 1 base from J, with 18 bases between. The chain's CDR3 is CASSHLRRERSYNEQFF. The CDR3 region has the DNA TGTGCCAGCAGCCACCTGAGGCGCGAAAGGTCCTACAATGAGCAGTTCTTC.

The V and J genes are TRBV27 and TRBJ2-7, with TRBD2 identical over 8 bases. Germline V lookup: CDR1 MNHEY, CDR2 SMNVEV (reference sequence). The CDR3 contains 15 residues. The trim removed 4 bases at V and 7 bases at J, leaving 12 bases unmatched. As DNA, the CDR3 is TGTGCCAGCAGTTGGACTAGCTCCTCACGTCGGGAGCAGTACTTC. Residues: CASSWTSSSRREQYF.

This clonotype has just a few counts. This rearrangement joins TRBV29-1 to TRBJ1-5; D is undetermined. The CDR3 sequence is 14 residues long. The V gene lost 4 bases and the J gene lost 0 bases, with 10 bases spanning the gap. CDR1 SQVTM and CDR2 ANQGSEA come from the germline V gene. This CDR3 is CSVVVTNSNQPQHF. The CDR3 DNA reads TGCAGCGTTGTGGTCACCAATAGCAATCAGCCCCAGCATTTT. The variable domain in full, completed from reference TRBV29-1 and TRBJ1-5, reads SAVISQKPSRDICQRGTSLTIQCQVDSQVTMMFWYRQQPGQSLTLIATANQGSEATYESGFVIDKFPISRPNLTFSTLTVSNMSPEDSSIYLCSVVVTNSNQPQHFGDGTRLSIL.

The rearrangement uses TRBV5-4 and TRBJ2-4; a weak D match, TRBD2 (5 bases). CDR1 is SGHNT, CDR2 YYREEE, per germline (reference sequence). Trimming stripped 9 bases from V and 2 bases from J, with 9 bases between. CDR3 length: 12 residues. The CDR3 region is CATGVTKNIQYF. As DNA, the CDR3 is TGTGCCACCGGGGTGACCAAAAACATTCAGTACTTC.